This T cell receptor (beta chain) was captured in a study of blood T cells in healthy people across ages. On the study more broadly: About one barcoded beta molecule per two T cells was captured by template switching.

Germline CDR1 reads MGHRA; CDR2 reads YSYEKL. This CDR3 has 16 residues. Primers used in a second PCR of about 6 to 12 cycles were a sample-barcoded 5' primer and a J-beta primer mix. TCRdb reprocessed the 5' RACE reads via MiXCR and lists one record per CDR3 protein. The profile shows over 500,000 distinct CDR3 sequences, 52% of them singletons. Findings and limits, study-wide: Possibly confounding the expanded clonotype changes was the fact that donor CMV status was unknown. Diversity of TCR beta correlated strongly with naive T cell percentage.

About this clonotype: Its target is not known. A much larger clonotype is one base distant, so this may be a read error.

The chain employs TRBV4-1 and TRBJ2-4, with D perhaps matching TRBD2 (5 bases). The sequence was collected from a woman aged 80 or older in good health. The sample consisted of blood. In DNA form, the CDR3 reads TGCGCCGGCAGCCAAGTCTTAGCGCTAGCCAAAAACATTCAGTACTTC. Translated, it gives CAGSQVLALAKNIQYF.